This T cell receptor (beta chain) was recovered during a study of regulatory T cells in long-lasting Graves disease. As for time point: newly diagnosed GD, antithyroid drugs for less than 3 months. After RNA was extracted from PBMCs, the TCR library was made from it. Regarding this clonotype: A much larger clonotype is one base distant, so this may be a read error.

CDR3 regions were amplified by Arm-PCR using iRepertoire HTBI primers to build TCR beta libraries. TCRdb re-called the multiplex PCR reads through MiXCR, storing one row per CDR3 protein. The data show 550,000 to 650,000 distinct CDR3 sequences, roughly 15% seen once. This CDR3 is built from 14 residues. Looked up from germline, CDR1 is ENHRY and CDR2 is SYGVKD. The junction had 11 bases not matched to a gene; V was cut back by 10 bases and J by 4 bases. The data were also submitted as part of a second study, on T cells in Graves' hyperthyroidism and ophthalmopathy. That report adds: Carried out on the TCR CDR3, a first-round RT-PCR used the HTBI primer set. Blood samples included most of the expanded thyroid clonotypes exceeding 0.001.

This receptor was taken from a man aged 18 to 35 with Graves disease. Material: peripheral blood mononuclear cells (PBMCs), obtained at new diagnosis, from a patient treated with antithyroid drugs. V and J are TRBV10-3 and TRBJ2-7, with 9 bases lining up with TRBD1. The CDR3 loop is CATRGQGPAYEQYF. In nucleotides, the CDR3 is TGTGCCACCAGGGGACAGGGTCCGGCATACGAGCAGTACTTC.